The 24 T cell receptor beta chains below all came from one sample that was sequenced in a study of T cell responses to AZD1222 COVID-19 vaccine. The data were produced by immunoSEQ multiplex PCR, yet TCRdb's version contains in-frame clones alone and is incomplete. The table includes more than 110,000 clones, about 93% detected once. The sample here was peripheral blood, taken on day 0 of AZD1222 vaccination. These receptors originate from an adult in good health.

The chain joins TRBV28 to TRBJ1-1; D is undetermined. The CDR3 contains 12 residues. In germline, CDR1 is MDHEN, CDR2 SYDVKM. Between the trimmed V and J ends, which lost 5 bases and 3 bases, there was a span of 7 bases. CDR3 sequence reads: CASSTTHTEAFF. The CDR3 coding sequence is TGTGCCAGCAGTACTACCCACACTGAAGCTTTCTTT.

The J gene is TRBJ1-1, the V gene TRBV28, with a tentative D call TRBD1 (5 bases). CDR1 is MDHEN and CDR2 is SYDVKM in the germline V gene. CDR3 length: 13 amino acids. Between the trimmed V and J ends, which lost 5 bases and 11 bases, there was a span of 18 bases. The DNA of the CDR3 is TGTGCCAGCAGTGCCCCGGGGGTAGGAGGGGCTTTCTTT. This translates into CASSAPGVGGAFF.

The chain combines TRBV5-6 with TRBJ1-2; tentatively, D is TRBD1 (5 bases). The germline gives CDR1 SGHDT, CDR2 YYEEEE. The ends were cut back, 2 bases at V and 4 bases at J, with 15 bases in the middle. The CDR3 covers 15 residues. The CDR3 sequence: CASSFAGALLYGYTF. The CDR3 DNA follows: TGTGCCAGCAGCTTTGCCGGGGCACTCCTCTATGGCTACACCTTC.

As DNA, the CDR3 is TGTGCCTGGAGTGTAGGTCGGACTAGCGGGTATGATGAGCAGTTCTTC. Translating gives CAWSVGRTSGYDEQFF. The chain recombines TRBV30 with TRBJ2-1; 11 nucleotides align to TRBD2. Germline-derived CDR1 and CDR2 are GTSNPN and SVGIG (reference sequence). The CDR3 covers 16 residues. Losses at the gene ends were 0 bases for V and 8 bases for J; bases not matched to a gene: 9.

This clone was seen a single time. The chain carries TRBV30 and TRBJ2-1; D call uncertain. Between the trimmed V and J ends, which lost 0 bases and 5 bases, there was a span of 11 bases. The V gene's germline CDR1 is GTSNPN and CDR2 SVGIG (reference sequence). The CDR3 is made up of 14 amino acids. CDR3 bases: TGTGCCTGGAGTGTAAAAGACCGACACAATGAGCAGTTCTTC. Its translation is CAWSVKDRHNEQFF.

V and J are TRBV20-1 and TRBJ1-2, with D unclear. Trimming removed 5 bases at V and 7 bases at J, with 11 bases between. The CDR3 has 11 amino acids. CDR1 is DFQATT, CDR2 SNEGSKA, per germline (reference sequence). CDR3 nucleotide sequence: TGCAGTGCTGGGCGTTCAAGTGGCTACACCTTC. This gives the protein CSAGRSSGYTF.

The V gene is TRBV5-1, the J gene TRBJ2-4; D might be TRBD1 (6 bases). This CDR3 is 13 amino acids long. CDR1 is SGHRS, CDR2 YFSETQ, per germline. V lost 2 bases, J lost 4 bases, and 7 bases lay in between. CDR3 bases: TGCGCCAGCAGCTTCGGGACAAAAAACATTCAGTACTTC. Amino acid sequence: CASSFGTKNIQYF.

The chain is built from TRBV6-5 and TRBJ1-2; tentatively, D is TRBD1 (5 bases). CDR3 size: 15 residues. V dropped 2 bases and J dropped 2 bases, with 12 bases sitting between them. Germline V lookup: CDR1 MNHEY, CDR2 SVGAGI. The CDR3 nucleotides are TGTGCCAGCAGTTACGTGGGGGGGGACAACTATGGCTACACCTTC. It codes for CASSYVGGDNYGYTF.

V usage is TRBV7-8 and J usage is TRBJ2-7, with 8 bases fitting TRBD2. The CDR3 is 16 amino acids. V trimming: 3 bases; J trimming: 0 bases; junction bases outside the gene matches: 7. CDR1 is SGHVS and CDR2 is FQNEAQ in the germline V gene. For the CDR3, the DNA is TGTGCCAGCAGCTTCGGGACTAGGGGGTCCTCCTACGAGCAGTACTTC. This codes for CASSFGTRGSSYEQYF.

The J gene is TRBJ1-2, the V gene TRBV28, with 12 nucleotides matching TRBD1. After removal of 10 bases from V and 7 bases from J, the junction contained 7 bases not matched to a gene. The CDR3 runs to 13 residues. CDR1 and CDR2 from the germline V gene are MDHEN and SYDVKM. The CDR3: CATQPGQGAGYTF. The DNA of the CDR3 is TGTGCCACTCAACCGGGACAGGGGGCTGGCTACACCTTC.

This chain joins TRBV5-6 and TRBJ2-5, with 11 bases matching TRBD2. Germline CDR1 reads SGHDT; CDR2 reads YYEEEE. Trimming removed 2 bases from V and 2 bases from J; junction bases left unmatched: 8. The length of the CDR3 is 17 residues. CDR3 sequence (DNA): TGTGCCAGCAGCTTATCTAGCGGGAGGATTCGGCAAGAGACCCAGTACTTC. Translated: CASSLSSGRIRQETQYF.

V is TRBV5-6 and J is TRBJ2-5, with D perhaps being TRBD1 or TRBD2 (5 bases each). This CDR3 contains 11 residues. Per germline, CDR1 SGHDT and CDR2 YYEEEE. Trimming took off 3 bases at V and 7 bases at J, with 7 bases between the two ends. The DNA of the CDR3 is TGTGCCAGCAGCTCGGGACCGACCCAGTACTTC. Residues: CASSSGPTQYF.

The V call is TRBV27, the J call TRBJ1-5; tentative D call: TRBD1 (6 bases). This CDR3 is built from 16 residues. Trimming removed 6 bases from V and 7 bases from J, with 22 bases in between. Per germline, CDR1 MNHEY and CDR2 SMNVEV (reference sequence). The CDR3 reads CASRFKAGEVGQPQHF. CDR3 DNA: TGTGCCAGCAGGTTTAAAGCAGGGGAGGTGGGGCAGCCCCAGCATTTT.

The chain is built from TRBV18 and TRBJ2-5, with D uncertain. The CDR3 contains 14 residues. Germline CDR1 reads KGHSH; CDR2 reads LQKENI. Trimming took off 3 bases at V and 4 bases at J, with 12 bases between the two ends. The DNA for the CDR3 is TGTGCCAGCTCACCCCAGAAGGGTACAGAGACCCAGTACTTC. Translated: CASSPQKGTETQYF.

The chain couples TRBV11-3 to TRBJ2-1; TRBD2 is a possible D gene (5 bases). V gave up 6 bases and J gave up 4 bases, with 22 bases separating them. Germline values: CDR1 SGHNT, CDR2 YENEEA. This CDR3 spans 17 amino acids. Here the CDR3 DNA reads TGTGCCAGCAGTCCCGGACGGAACCCGGGAAGATACAATGAGCAGTTCTTC. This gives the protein CASSPGRNPGRYNEQFF. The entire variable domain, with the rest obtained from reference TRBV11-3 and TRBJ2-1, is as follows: EAGVVQSPRYKIIEKKQPVAFWCNPISGHNTLYWYLQNLGQGPELLIRYENEEAVDDSQLPKDRFSAERLKGVDSTLKIQPAELGDSAVYLCASSPGRNPGRYNEQFFGPGTRLTVL.

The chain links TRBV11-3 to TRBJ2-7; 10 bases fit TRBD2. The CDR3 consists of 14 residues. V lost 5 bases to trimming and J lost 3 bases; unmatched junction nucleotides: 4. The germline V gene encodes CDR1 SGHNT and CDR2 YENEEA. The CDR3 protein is CASSRGLADYEQYF. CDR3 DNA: TGTGCCAGCAGCCGCGGACTAGCGGACTACGAGCAGTACTTC.

The CDR3 DNA reads as TGTGCCAGTACCCAGGCGCCGGGGGATCAGCCCCAGCATTTT. Amino acids: CASTQAPGDQPQHF. This chain links TRBV9 with TRBJ1-5; the D gene is possibly TRBD1 (5 bases). This CDR3 comprises 14 residues. The ends were cut back, 8 bases at V and 5 bases at J, with 17 bases in the middle. Germline values: CDR1 SGDLS, CDR2 YYNGEE.

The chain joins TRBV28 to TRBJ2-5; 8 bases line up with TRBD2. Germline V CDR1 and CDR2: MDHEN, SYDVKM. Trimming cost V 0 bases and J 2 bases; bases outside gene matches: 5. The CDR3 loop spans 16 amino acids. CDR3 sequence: CASSLWVAGIQETQYF. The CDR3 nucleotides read TGTGCCAGCAGTTTATGGGTAGCGGGAATACAAGAGACCCAGTACTTC. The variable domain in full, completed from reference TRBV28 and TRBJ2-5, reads DVKVTQSSRYLVKRTGEKVFLECVQDMDHENMFWYRQDPGLGLRLIYFSYDVKMKEKGDIPEGYSVSREKKERFSLILESASTNQTSMYLCASSLWVAGIQETQYFGPGTRLLVL.

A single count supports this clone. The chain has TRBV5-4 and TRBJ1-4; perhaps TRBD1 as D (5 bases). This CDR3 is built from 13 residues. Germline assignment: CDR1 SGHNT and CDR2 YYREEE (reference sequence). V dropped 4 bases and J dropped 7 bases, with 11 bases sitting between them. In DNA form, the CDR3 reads TGTGCCAGCAGCACGTTGGGGGGTGAAAAACTGTTTTTT. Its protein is CASSTLGGEKLFF.

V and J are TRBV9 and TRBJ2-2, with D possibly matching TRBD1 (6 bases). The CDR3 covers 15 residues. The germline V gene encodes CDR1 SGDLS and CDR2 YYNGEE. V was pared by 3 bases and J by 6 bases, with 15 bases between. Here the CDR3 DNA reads TGTGCCAGCAGCGGGGGGCAGCGCCGAGCCGGGGAGCTGTTTTTT. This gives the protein CASSGGQRRAGELFF.

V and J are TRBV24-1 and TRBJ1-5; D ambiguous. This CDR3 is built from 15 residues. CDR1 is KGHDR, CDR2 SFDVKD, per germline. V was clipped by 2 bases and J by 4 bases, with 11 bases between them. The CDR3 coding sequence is TGTGCCACCAGTGATTCCTTTGCTACAAATCAGCCCCAGCATTTT. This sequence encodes CATSDSFATNQPQHF.

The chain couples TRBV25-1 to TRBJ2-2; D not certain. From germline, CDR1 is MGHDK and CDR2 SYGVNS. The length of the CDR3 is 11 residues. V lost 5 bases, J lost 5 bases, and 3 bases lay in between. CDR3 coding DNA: TGTGCCAGCAGTCTGACCGGGGAGCTGTTTTTT. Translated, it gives CASSLTGELFF.

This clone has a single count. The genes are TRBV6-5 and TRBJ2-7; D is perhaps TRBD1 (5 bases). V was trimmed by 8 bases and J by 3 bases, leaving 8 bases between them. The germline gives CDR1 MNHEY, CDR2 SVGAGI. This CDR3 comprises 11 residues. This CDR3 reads CASRQFYEQYF. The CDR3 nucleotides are TGTGCCAGCCGACAGTTCTACGAGCAGTACTTC.

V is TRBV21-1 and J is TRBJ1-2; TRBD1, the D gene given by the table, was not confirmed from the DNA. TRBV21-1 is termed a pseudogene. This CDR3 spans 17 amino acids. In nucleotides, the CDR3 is TGTGCCAGCAGCAAAGGACTTCGGCAAAGCGGACAGCATGGCTACACCTTC. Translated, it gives CASSKGLRQSGQHGYTF.